A single sample gave rise to the 3 T cell receptor beta chains below, sequenced in a study of T cells after posttransplantation cyclophosphamide. Generated by immunoSEQ multiplex PCR, the TCRdb table keeps only in-frame clones and is missing some. The sample holds under 2,000 clones; about 80% are singletons and the top ten take 15% to 25%. Treatment was busulfan-fludarabine conditioning, a marrow graft, and cyclophosphamide on days +3 and +4. This sample comprised PBMCs, obtained roughly 280 days after allogeneic stem cell transplant with posttransplant cyclophosphamide. Source of these receptors: a young adult male patient who received an allogeneic stem cell transplant from a related donor, was CMV-positive, and had acute GVHD only. Some T cells may have originated in the graft donor.

The V gene is TRBV6-1, the J gene TRBJ2-3, with 10 bases matching TRBD1. V was clipped by 11 bases and J by 4 bases; unmatched bases: 9. This CDR3 region has 14 residues. CDR1 and CDR2 (germline): MNHNS, SASEGT. The CDR3 region is CACSRDRGSDTQYF. As DNA, the CDR3 is TGTGCCTGCTCCCGGGACAGGGGTTCAGATACGCAGTATTTT.

This clone was recorded only once. The chain employs TRBV19 and TRBJ1-5; D not certain. The CDR3 has 13 amino acids. Trimming stripped 4 bases from V and 5 bases from J, with 9 bases between. Germline CDR1 is LNHDA and CDR2 is SQIVND (reference sequence). Here the CDR3 reads CASSKFSDQPQHF. DNA for the CDR3: TGTGCCAGTAGTAAATTTTCGGATCAGCCCCAGCATTTT.

Of note for this clone: At the DNA level, this CDR3 is encoded by other sequences in the same sample as well. The rearrangement joins TRBV2 to TRBJ1-6; D is ambiguous. This CDR3 has 15 amino acids. V gave up 8 bases and J gave up 7 bases, with 18 bases separating them. Per the germline V gene, CDR1 is SNHLY and CDR2 is FYNNEI. The CDR3 loop is CASHSRRLNNSPLHF. The CDR3 DNA follows: TGTGCCAGCCACTCGAGGCGCCTGAACAATTCACCCCTCCACTTT.